Listed below are T cell receptor beta chains from one sample, sequenced in a study of CD8+CD57+ T cells in acquired aplastic anemia. Each CDR3 protein gets one entry after TCRdb re-called the reads with MiXCR. The sample yields some 150,000 distinct CDR3 sequences, 70% to 80% seen once. The sequencing sample was made of sorted CD4+, CD8+, or CD8+CD57+ T cells (not recorded which) from PBMCs. The receptors come from a human donor with aplastic anemia. Both conserved end residues are part of each CDR3. Each record gives: V gene, CDR3 length, J gene, clone size, CDR3 protein. The size field is filled for only some rows; it gives once, few, many or a size class.

V gene: TRBV20-1; CDR3 length: 10; J gene: TRBJ2-7; clone size: .; CDR3 protein: CRARGREQYF
V gene: TRBV9; CDR3 length: 13; J gene: TRBJ2-7; clone size: .; CDR3 protein: CASGGTSGYEQYF
V gene: TRBV9; CDR3 length: 16; J gene: TRBJ1-2; clone size: .; CDR3 protein: CASSPQWDRGQVGYTF
V gene: TRBV10-1; CDR3 length: 16; J gene: TRBJ2-1; clone size: .; CDR3 protein: CASSESRGATYNEQFF
V gene: TRBV14; CDR3 length: 15; J gene: TRBJ2-3; clone size: .; CDR3 protein: CASSPGTSRGDTQYF
V gene: TRBV5-4; CDR3 length: 14; J gene: TRBJ2-7; clone size: .; CDR3 protein: CASSLGQMSYEQYF
V gene: TRBV5-1; CDR3 length: 13; J gene: TRBJ2-3; clone size: .; CDR3 protein: CASSLTVTDTQYF
V gene: TRBV24-1; CDR3 length: 14; J gene: TRBJ2-1; clone size: .; CDR3 protein: CATSDVTSGGKQFF
V gene: TRBV7-9; CDR3 length: 16; J gene: TRBJ2-3; clone size: .; CDR3 protein: CASSPGLAEHTDTQYF
V gene: TRBV10-3; CDR3 length: 13; J gene: TRBJ2-6; clone size: .; CDR3 protein: CAIGVSGANVLTF
V gene: TRBV10-2; CDR3 length: 14; J gene: TRBJ2-1; clone size: large; CDR3 protein: CASSGQGTYNEQFF
V gene: TRBV20-1; CDR3 length: 11; J gene: TRBJ2-5; clone size: few; CDR3 protein: CSAQNQETQYF
V gene: TRBV7-8; CDR3 length: 14; J gene: TRBJ2-5; clone size: .; CDR3 protein: CASSWTGLQETQYF
V gene: TRBV20-1; CDR3 length: 11; J gene: TRBJ1-6; clone size: .; CDR3 protein: CSASQGTPLHF
V gene: TRBV6-4; CDR3 length: 13; J gene: TRBJ1-1; clone size: many; CDR3 protein: CASSDQSEGATFF
V gene: TRBV5-6; CDR3 length: 14; J gene: TRBJ2-7; clone size: few; CDR3 protein: CASSLEGGSYEQYF
V gene: TRBV25-1; CDR3 length: 18; J gene: TRBJ2-6; clone size: few; CDR3 protein: CASSAGTGGISGANVLTF
V gene: TRBV24-1; CDR3 length: 14; J gene: TRBJ2-3; clone size: .; CDR3 protein: CATSDPGGTDTQYF
V gene: TRBV20-1; CDR3 length: 15; J gene: TRBJ1-4; clone size: .; CDR3 protein: CSARAATGDNEKLFF
V gene: TRBV10-2; CDR3 length: 15; J gene: TRBJ1-4; clone size: once; CDR3 protein: CASSESGLFEEKLFF
V gene: TRBV7-2; CDR3 length: 13; J gene: TRBJ2-1; clone size: .; CDR3 protein: CASSEDRSASKFF
V gene: TRBV20-1; CDR3 length: 14; J gene: TRBJ2-5; clone size: .; CDR3 protein: CSADRQIYQETQYF
V gene: TRBV7-9; CDR3 length: 13; J gene: TRBJ1-2; clone size: few; CDR3 protein: CASSLDGPYGYTF
V gene: TRBV7-2; CDR3 length: 15; J gene: TRBJ2-1; clone size: few; CDR3 protein: CASSLLQGSYNEQFF
V gene: TRBV19; CDR3 length: 17; J gene: TRBJ2-5; clone size: .; CDR3 protein: CASSVGTGGGIGETQYF
V gene: TRBV20-1; CDR3 length: 16; J gene: TRBJ2-1; clone size: .; CDR3 protein: CSASSDGAQSYNEQFF
V gene: TRBV7-2; CDR3 length: 13; J gene: TRBJ2-4; clone size: .; CDR3 protein: CASSLARGNIQYF
V gene: TRBV2; CDR3 length: 13; J gene: TRBJ1-5; clone size: few; CDR3 protein: CASSGRDNQPQHF
V gene: TRBV7-3; CDR3 length: 14; J gene: TRBJ2-2; clone size: once; CDR3 protein: CASRLQSNTGELFF
V gene: TRBV24-1; CDR3 length: 14; J gene: TRBJ2-2; clone size: .; CDR3 protein: CATSGTGGTGELFF
V gene: TRBV5-4; CDR3 length: 13; J gene: TRBJ2-7; clone size: .; CDR3 protein: CASGLAGFYEQYF
V gene: TRBV20-1; CDR3 length: 13; J gene: TRBJ2-7; clone size: .; CDR3 protein: CSARDRGGREQYF
V gene: TRBV24-1; CDR3 length: 13; J gene: TRBJ2-3; clone size: .; CDR3 protein: CATKRAGTDTQYF
V gene: TRBV2; CDR3 length: 16; J gene: TRBJ2-3; clone size: .; CDR3 protein: CASSSPSGRKTDTQYF
V gene: TRBV20-1; CDR3 length: 12; J gene: TRBJ2-7; clone size: .; CDR3 protein: CSAPIRTDEQYF
V gene: TRBV7-3; CDR3 length: 15; J gene: TRBJ2-3; clone size: .; CDR3 protein: CASSSGTGFPDTQYF
V gene: TRBV2; CDR3 length: 14; J gene: TRBJ2-7; clone size: .; CDR3 protein: CAVAARDRRIRQYF
V gene: TRBV20-1; CDR3 length: 16; J gene: TRBJ2-1; clone size: few; CDR3 protein: CSVHPTQRGDYNEQFF
V gene: TRBV12-3/TRBV12-4; CDR3 length: 17; J gene: TRBJ1-5; clone size: many; CDR3 protein: CASSLYPPGEGNQPQHF
V gene: TRBV29-1; CDR3 length: 16; J gene: TRBJ1-2; clone size: .; CDR3 protein: CSVEGDVDRYLYGYTF
V gene: TRBV6-1; CDR3 length: 15; J gene: .; clone size: .; CDR3 protein: CASSAGTSGGHEQFF
V gene: TRBV6-1; CDR3 length: 15; J gene: .; clone size: .; CDR3 protein: CASREQGLGVHTQYF
V gene: TRBV7-3; CDR3 length: 12; J gene: TRBJ1-2; clone size: .; CDR3 protein: CASSLESGGHTF
V gene: TRBV10-3; CDR3 length: 13; J gene: TRBJ2-1; clone size: .; CDR3 protein: CAISESGQGEQFF
V gene: TRBV7-2; CDR3 length: 16; J gene: TRBJ2-1; clone size: .; CDR3 protein: CASSLDSREGYNEQFF
V gene: TRBV16; CDR3 length: 12; J gene: TRBJ1-1; clone size: .; CDR3 protein: CASSHLAGEAFF
V gene: TRBV7-8; CDR3 length: 15; J gene: TRBJ1-3; clone size: .; CDR3 protein: CASSLEPLSGNTIYF
V gene: TRBV29-1; CDR3 length: 14; J gene: TRBJ1-2; clone size: .; CDR3 protein: CSVDMELGNYGYTF
V gene: TRBV6-4; CDR3 length: 14; J gene: TRBJ2-1; clone size: .; CDR3 protein: CASSGGGEYNEQFF
V gene: TRBV2; CDR3 length: 17; J gene: TRBJ2-2; clone size: .; CDR3 protein: CASSEWRGGRRAGELFF
V gene: TRBV7-2; CDR3 length: 16; J gene: TRBJ1-3; clone size: .; CDR3 protein: CASSFGQSDSGNTIYF
V gene: TRBV29-1; CDR3 length: 12; J gene: TRBJ1-1; clone size: .; CDR3 protein: CSVDRVEAEAFF
V gene: TRBV2; CDR3 length: 11; J gene: TRBJ2-1; clone size: .; CDR3 protein: CASSPNNEQFF